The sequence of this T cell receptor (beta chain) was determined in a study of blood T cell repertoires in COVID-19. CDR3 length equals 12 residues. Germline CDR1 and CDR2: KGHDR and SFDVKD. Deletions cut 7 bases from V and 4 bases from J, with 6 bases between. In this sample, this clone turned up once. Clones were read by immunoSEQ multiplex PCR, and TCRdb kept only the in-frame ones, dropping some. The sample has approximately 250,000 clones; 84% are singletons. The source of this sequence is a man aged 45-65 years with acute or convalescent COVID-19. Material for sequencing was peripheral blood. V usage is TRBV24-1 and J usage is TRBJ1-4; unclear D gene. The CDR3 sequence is CATSGVNEKLFF. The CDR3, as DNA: TGTGCCACCAGCGGGGTTAATGAAAAACTGTTTTTT.